There are many counts of the clone carrying this T cell receptor beta chain. Its antigen is unidentified. Beta-chain TCR CDR3 regions were amplified from RNA transcripts. A first-round RT-PCR used HTBI primers, followed by a second-round multiplex PCR. Each CDR3 protein gets one entry after TCRdb re-called the multiplex PCR reads with MiXCR. The table lists about 200,000 distinct CDR3 sequences, just under 30% of them singletons. The CDR3 contains 16 residues. Germline trimming cut 4 bases from V and 0 bases from J; bases unmatched to any gene: 6. This entry comes from a study of Graves' ophthalmopathy and Graves' hyperthyroidism. Study-wide findings and caveats: The blood repertoire also included most expanded thyroid clonotypes above 0.001 frequency.

Ophthalmopathy donors were characterized by moderate-to-severe activity, CAS of at least 3, NOSPECS of at least 4, and duration under 3 months. Researchers turned away patients with other autoimmune diseases, uncontrolled infections, pregnancy or lactation. Clinical symptoms, serum thyroxine, TRAb, thyroid ultrasound and orbital computed tomography determined diagnosis. This TCR came from a man between 50 and 59 years old with Graves' ophthalmopathy. Sequenced material: peripheral blood. This chain uses TRBV12-3 or TRBV12-4 with TRBJ2-5, with 9 nucleotides matching TRBD1. The CDR3 protein is CASSSSTGGYQETQYF. The CDR3 nucleotides read TGTGCCAGCAGTTCATCGACAGGGGGATACCAAGAGACCCAGTACTTC.